This T cell receptor (beta chain) was identified in a study of cytomegalovirus exposure and HLA in healthy donors. V was pared by 6 bases and J by 5 bases, with 8 bases of the junction left unmatched. Looked up from germline, CDR1 is LNHDA and CDR2 is SQIVND (reference sequence). This CDR3 has 14 amino acids. Both 60 Vbeta primers and 13 Jbeta primers went into the PCR. The data were produced by immunoSEQ multiplex PCR, yet TCRdb's version contains in-frame clones alone and is incomplete. The listing records under 65,000 clones. Material for sequencing was PBMCs. The chain carries TRBV19 and TRBJ1-1; TRBD1 agrees at 8 bases. The receptor's source is a woman between 25 and 40 years old in good health and CMV-seropositive. The CDR3 DNA sequence: TGTGCCAGTAGACGGACAGGGAAGAAAACTGAAGCTTTCTTT. Translating gives CASRRTGKKTEAFF.